This T cell receptor beta chain was captured by sequencing in a study of PD-L1 blockade in urothelial cancer. The CDR3 runs 15 residues. Germline V gene lookup returns CDR1 GTSNPN and CDR2 SVGIG (reference sequence). With 0 bases removed from V and 6 bases from J, the gap between germline ends came to 18 bases. The templates were synthetic TCR analogs, and they were spiked into each PCR. Sequenced by immunoSEQ multiplex PCR; TCRdb stores in-frame clones only, minus some. The top ten hold approximately 0.88% of the sample, which has 80,000 to 130,000 clones, about nine tenths seen once. The TCR originated in a woman of 80 years or more with urothelial cancer. The chain combines TRBV30 with TRBJ2-7, with D perhaps matching TRBD2 (5 bases). Specimen: PBMCs, collected around atezolizumab (anti-PD-L1) treatment. DNA for the CDR3: TGTGCCTGGAGTGTACGCTGGCTAGCTTCATCCGAGCAGTACTTC. This translates into CAWSVRWLASSEQYF.